This T cell receptor beta chain emerged from a study of T cell repertoires in cytomegalovirus infection. Overall study: Public TCR beta signatures provided an indication of both CMV infection and a matching HLA type. Study-wide results and caveats: Across the ex vivo response, the dominant clonotypes were HLA-C-restricted CMV-specific TCR beta clonotypes. Identification of carriers of CMV plus the relevant HLA was achieved through cumulative public TCR beta family frequency.

One entry per CDR3 protein results from TCRdb running MiXCR on the reads. This table has around 490,000 distinct CDR3 sequences, about 30% appearing once. Remarks on this clonotype: Its matching antigen is unknown.

V was pared by 4 bases and J by 4 bases, with 8 bases of the junction left unmatched. CDR1 and CDR2 (germline): SGHDT, YYEEEE. This CDR3 contains 15 residues. V and J are TRBV5-6 and TRBJ1-1; 9 positions match TRBD1. This sequence was found in a human donor in good health (CMV status not recorded). Some clones in this sample may be carry-over from other donors' samples. The sample taken for sequencing was PBMCs. The CDR3 protein is CASSLQGAAGTEAFF. The CDR3 coding sequence is TGTGCCAGCAGCCTACAGGGGGCTGCGGGCACTGAAGCTTTCTTT.